The TCR beta chain described here comes from a study of PD-1 blockade in classical Hodgkin lymphoma. The time point denotes: cycle 4 day 1 (C4D1), after about 6 weeks of nivolumab. With no exception, relapse followed autologous stem cell transplantation in all patients, and brentuximab vedotin exposure varied. Data came from immunoSEQ multiplex PCR; TCRdb stores just in-frame clones and leaves some out. The table shows about 21,000 clones, with over 70% occurring only once. General study results and limits: Significant TCR diversity gains by C4D1 occurred in CD4+ but not CD8+ cells.

CDR1 is LNHDA, CDR2 SQIVND, per germline (reference sequence). V lost 6 bases, J lost 0 bases, and 8 bases lay in between. The CDR3 has 13 amino acids. Concerning this clone itself: Its antigen is unidentified.

The sequenced sample was peripheral blood mononuclear cells (PBMCs), obtained before the fourth cycle of nivolumab. This receptor was obtained from a human donor with classical Hodgkin lymphoma. The chain has TRBV19 and TRBJ1-1; the D is unclear. CDR3 amino acids: CASRQTLNTEAFF. The CDR3 region has the DNA TGTGCCAGTAGACAGACATTGAACACTGAAGCTTTCTTT.